This T cell receptor beta chain stems from a study of blood T cells in healthy people across ages. Study findings and constraints: Long-lived donors carried more naive CD4+ cells and greater diversity than aged donors. The lack of PBMC sorting stopped any conclusive naive versus antigen-experienced comparison.

Germline CDR1 and CDR2: LNHNV and YYDKDF (reference sequence). V was shortened by 5 bases and J by 4 bases, with 24 bases between the two germline ends. The CDR3 runs to 17 residues. The use of a sample-barcoded 5' primer and a J-beta primer mix characterized a second PCR of 7 to 11 cycles. TCRdb recomputed calls from the 5' RACE reads with MiXCR, one row per CDR3 protein. The table lists about 1.6 million distinct CDR3 sequences, approximately 32% of them singletons. Donors were systemically healthy Caucasian individuals from Russia aged roughly 6 to 95 years. It was ten milliliters of peripheral blood that were drawn from each donor. The table lists this clonotype with a few counts. Its specificity is not known.

The rearrangement joins TRBV15 to TRBJ2-7, with TRBD2 as a possible D gene (7 bases). Sequencing was done on a sample of blood. The sequence was collected from a woman in her 30s in good health. The CDR3 DNA follows: TGTGCCACCAGCGGTCCTCTCGGGGGCGGGAGTAGGTACGAGCAGTACTTC. This codes for CATSGPLGGGSRYEQYF.